The 15 T cell receptor beta chains below all came from one sample that was sequenced in a study of PD-L1 blockade in urothelial cancer. Regarding time point: pretreatment peripheral blood. TCRdb keeps only in-frame clones here, not all; method: immunoSEQ multiplex PCR. In the table there are 40,000 to 60,000 clones, 60% to 85% of which are singletons. Sequencing was performed on PBMCs, taken around atezolizumab (anti-PD-L1) treatment. The receptors stem from a man between 65 and 79 years old with urothelial cancer.

The V call is TRBV5-1, the J call TRBJ2-1, with 16 positions matching TRBD2. The J segment lost 10 bases and the V segment lost 2 bases, leaving 12 bases of the junction unmatched. The germline CDR1 and CDR2 sequences are SGHRS and YFSETQ. The CDR3 runs 18 residues. The CDR3 DNA reads as TGCGCCAGCAGCTTAACTATAAAGGGACTAGCGGGAGGGCGCGAGCAGTTCTTC. Protein: CASSLTIKGLAGGREQFF.

The rearrangement uses TRBV6-6 and TRBJ2-7, with 9 bases identical to TRBD2. Per germline, CDR1 MNHNY and CDR2 SVGAGI (reference sequence). This CDR3 is built from 15 residues. V was clipped by 2 bases and J by 5 bases; unmatched bases: 7. The CDR3 here is CASSYNSGRSDEQYF. CDR3 nucleotide sequence: TGTGCCAGCAGTTACAATAGCGGGAGAAGCGACGAGCAGTACTTC.

J is TRBJ2-1 and V is TRBV28; TRBD2 matches 9 bases. Trimming cost V 2 bases and J 8 bases; bases outside gene matches: 7. The CDR3 length is 15 residues. Germline CDR1 reads MDHEN; CDR2 reads SYDVKM. CDR3 DNA: TGTGCCAGCAGTTTACCGGGTAGCGGGAGCTATGAGCAGTTCTTC. Its protein is CASSLPGSGSYEQFF.

The rearrangement links TRBV2 to TRBJ2-2; 9 bases align to TRBD2. After removal of 3 bases from V and 4 bases from J, the junction contained 3 bases not matched to a gene. The CDR3 contains 15 residues. In germline, CDR1 is SNHLY, CDR2 FYNNEI. CDR3 region: CASSDSGRSTGELFF. DNA for the CDR3: TGTGCCAGCAGTGACAGCGGGAGGAGCACCGGGGAGCTGTTTTTT.

The genes are TRBV28 and TRBJ2-1, with 7 bases that match TRBD1. Trimming at V came to 6 bases and at J to 0 bases, leaving 2 bases not matched to a gene. Germline V gene sequence: CDR1 MDHEN, CDR2 SYDVKM. This CDR3 region has 14 residues. The CDR3 reads CASRRDSSYNEQFF. The CDR3 DNA reads as TGTGCCAGCAGACGGGACAGCTCCTACAATGAGCAGTTCTTC.

V and J are TRBV5-4 and TRBJ1-1; D is undetermined. Germline CDR1 and CDR2: SGHNT and YYREEE (reference sequence). CDR3 size: 15 residues. Deletions cut 4 bases from V and 4 bases from J, with 17 bases between. The CDR3 region has the DNA TGTGCCAGCAGCCCCCGGTCACGGGGAAGCACTGAAGCTTTCTTT. Residues: CASSPRSRGSTEAFF.

V and J are TRBV5-1 and TRBJ1-1, with no clear D. V was cut by 7 bases and J by 6 bases, with 16 bases left in between. The germline gives CDR1 SGHRS, CDR2 YFSETQ. This CDR3 comprises 13 residues. The CDR3 protein is CASGYFGQAEAFF. The DNA of the CDR3 is TGCGCCAGCGGCTACTTTGGGCAGGCTGAAGCTTTCTTT.

This rearrangement joins TRBV19 to TRBJ2-5, with a possible D match to TRBD2 (6 bases). The CDR3 length is 15 residues. The germline V and J ends were trimmed by 4 bases and 4 bases, with 16 bases remaining between them. Germline lookup yields CDR1 LNHDA and CDR2 SQIVND (reference sequence). CDR3 sequence: CASSRRAGVVETQYF. CDR3 DNA sequence: TGTGCCAGTAGTAGGAGGGCCGGGGTGGTAGAGACCCAGTACTTC.

This clone was seen a few times. V gene TRBV29-1 combines with J gene TRBJ2-6; 7 bases match TRBD2. The CDR3 consists of 15 residues. Germline V gives CDR1 SQVTM, CDR2 ANQGSEA. Trimming cost V 6 bases and J 0 bases; bases outside gene matches: 5. In nucleotides, the CDR3 is TGCAGCGTGCTAGCGGTCCCCTCTGGGGCCAACGTCCTGACTTTC. This encodes CSVLAVPSGANVLTF. Using reference TRBV29-1 and TRBJ2-6 for the parts outside the CDR3, the full variable domain is SAVISQKPSRDICQRGTSLTIQCQVDSQVTMMFWYRQQPGQSLTLIATANQGSEATYESGFVIDKFPISRPNLTFSTLTVSNMSPEDSSIYLCSVLAVPSGANVLTFGAGSRLTVL.

The V call is TRBV30, the J call TRBJ2-2; 10 bases agree with TRBD1. This CDR3 comprises 16 residues. With V trimmed by 0 bases and J by 7 bases, 8 bases remained unmatched. Germline-derived CDR1 and CDR2 are GTSNPN and SVGIG (reference sequence). CDR3 DNA: TGTGCCTGGAGTGTACCCGGGACAGGGGATAGCGGGGAGCTGTTTTTT. Translation: CAWSVPGTGDSGELFF.

The genes are TRBV6-5 and TRBJ1-2, with D tentatively TRBD1 (6 bases). The CDR3 spans 14 residues. V lost 10 bases to trimming and J lost 4 bases, with 19 bases between them. Germline V gene sequence: CDR1 MNHEY, CDR2 SVGAGI. The CDR3 loop reads CATVPLQGFYGYTF. The CDR3 region has the DNA TGTGCCACCGTACCTCTACAGGGATTCTATGGCTACACCTTC.

The CDR3 bases are TGTGCCAGTAGTCCGCGACAGGGCCTAGACACAGATACGCAGTATTTT. Translation: CASSPRQGLDTDTQYF. The chain employs TRBV19 and TRBJ2-3; 7 bases fit TRBD1. Trimming at V came to 5 bases and at J to 2 bases, leaving 10 bases not matched to a gene. This CDR3 has 16 amino acids. Germline lookup yields CDR1 LNHDA and CDR2 SQIVND (reference sequence).

V and J are TRBV5-1 and TRBJ2-7; 7 bases agree with TRBD2. The CDR3 has 15 amino acids. The germline CDR1 and CDR2 sequences are SGHRS and YFSETQ. The junction had 10 bases not matched to a gene; V was cut back by 4 bases and J by 3 bases. DNA for the CDR3: TGCGCCAGCAGCGTTAATGCGGGAGTGGGCTACGAGCAGTACTTC. Translated: CASSVNAGVGYEQYF. Full variable domain (missing parts from reference TRBV5-1 and TRBJ2-7): KAGVTQTPRYLIKTRGQQVTLSCSPISGHRSVSWYQQTPGQGLQFLFEYFSETQRNKGNFPGRFSGRQFSNSRSEMNVSTLELGDSALYLCASSVNAGVGYEQYFGPGTRLTVT.

V is TRBV19 and J is TRBJ1-5; D may be TRBD1 (5 bases). V gave up 6 bases and J gave up 4 bases, with 13 bases separating them. In germline, CDR1 is LNHDA, CDR2 SQIVND (reference sequence). CDR3 size: 14 residues. This chain's CDR3 is CASRIQGGNQPQHF. The CDR3 coding sequence is TGTGCCAGTAGGATCCAGGGAGGGAATCAGCCCCAGCATTTT.

A single count supports this clone. The V and J genes are TRBV12-2 and TRBJ2-1; the table gives TRBD2 as D, unverified against the DNA. TRBV12-2 represents a pseudogene. This CDR3 contains 15 residues. CDR3: CASRLAGLAGSEQFF. The DNA of the CDR3 is TGTGCAAGTCGCTTAGCGGGACTAGCGGGAAGTGAGCAGTTCTTC.